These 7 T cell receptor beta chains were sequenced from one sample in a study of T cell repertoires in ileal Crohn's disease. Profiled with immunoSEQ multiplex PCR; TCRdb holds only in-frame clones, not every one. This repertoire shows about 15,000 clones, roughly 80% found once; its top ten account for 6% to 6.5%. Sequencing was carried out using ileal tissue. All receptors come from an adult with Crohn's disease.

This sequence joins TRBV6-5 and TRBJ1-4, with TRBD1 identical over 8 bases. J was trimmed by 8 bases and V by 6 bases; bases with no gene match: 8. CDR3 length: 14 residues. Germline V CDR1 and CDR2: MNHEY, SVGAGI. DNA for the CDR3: TGTGCCAGCAGCCTACAGGGGGTGGGGGAAAAACTGTTTTTT. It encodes CASSLQGVGEKLFF.

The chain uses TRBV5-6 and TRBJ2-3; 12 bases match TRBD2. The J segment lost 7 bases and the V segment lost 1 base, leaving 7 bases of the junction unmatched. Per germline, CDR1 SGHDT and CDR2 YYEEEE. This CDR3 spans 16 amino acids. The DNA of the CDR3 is TGTGCCAGCAGCTTGCTAGCGGGAGGGCCAAGGAATACGCAGTATTTT. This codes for CASSLLAGGPRNTQYF.

The CDR3 DNA follows: TGTGCCAGCAGCTTGGCTCGGGGAGGGGGGTACACTGAAGCTTTCTTT. Translating it yields CASSLARGGGYTEAFF. The chain employs TRBV5-4 and TRBJ1-1; TRBD1 is a possible D gene (6 bases). This CDR3 has 16 amino acids. Germline V gene data show CDR1 as SGHNT and CDR2 as YYREEE (reference sequence). V dropped 0 bases and J dropped 3 bases, with 15 bases sitting between them.

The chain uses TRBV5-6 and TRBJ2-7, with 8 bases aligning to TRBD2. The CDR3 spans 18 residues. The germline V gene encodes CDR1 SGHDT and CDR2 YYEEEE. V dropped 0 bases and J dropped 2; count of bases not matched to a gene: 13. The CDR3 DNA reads TGTGCCAGCAGCTTGGGGGGTGGGCTAGCGGGCTTTGCCTACGAGCAGTACTTC. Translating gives CASSLGGGLAGFAYEQYF.

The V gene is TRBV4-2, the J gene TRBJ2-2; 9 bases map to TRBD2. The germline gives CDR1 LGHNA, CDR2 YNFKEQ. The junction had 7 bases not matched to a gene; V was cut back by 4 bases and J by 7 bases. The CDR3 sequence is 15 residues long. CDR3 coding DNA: TGTGCCAGCAGCCGGGGCGGGAGGGTAGGCGGGGAGCTGTTTTTT. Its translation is CASSRGGRVGGELFF.

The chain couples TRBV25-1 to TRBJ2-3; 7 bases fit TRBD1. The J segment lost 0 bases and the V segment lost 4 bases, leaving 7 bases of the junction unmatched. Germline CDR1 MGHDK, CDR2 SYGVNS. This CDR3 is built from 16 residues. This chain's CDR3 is CASSVKTGSSTDTQYF. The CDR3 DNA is TGTGCCAGCAGTGTTAAGACAGGGTCAAGCACAGATACGCAGTATTTT.

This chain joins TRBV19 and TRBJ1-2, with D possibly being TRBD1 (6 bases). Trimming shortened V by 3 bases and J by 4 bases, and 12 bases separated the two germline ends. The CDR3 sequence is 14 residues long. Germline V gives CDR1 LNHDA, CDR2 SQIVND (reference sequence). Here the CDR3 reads CASSMAGAGYGYTF. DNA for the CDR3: TGTGCCAGTAGTATGGCGGGGGCGGGCTATGGCTACACCTTC.